This is a list of T cell receptor beta chains from one sample in a study of T cell responses to AZD1222 COVID-19 vaccine. Only in-frame clones appear in the TCRdb table, and some are missing; sequencing was by immunoSEQ multiplex PCR. The data show 75,000 to 95,000 clones, with 92% seen just once and approximately 6.6% held by the top ten. Sequences were derived from peripheral blood, sampled on day 0 of MenACWY control vaccination. All receptors derive from an adult in good health. CDR3s include the opening cysteine and the closing phenylalanine or tryptophan. A D gene is named only where the DNA matches it firmly. Rows may omit the clone size; those that give it use once, few, many or a size class.

>NA|NA|TRBJ2-5|TRBV14
CASSPLMTGEETQYF
TGTGCCAGCAGCCCGCTTATGACGGGAGAAGAGACCCAGTACTTC
>NA|once|TRBJ1-1|TRBV30
CAWSGQPKNTEAFF
TGTGCCTGGAGTGGACAGCCCAAGAACACTGAAGCTTTCTTT
>TRBD1|NA|TRBJ2-2|TRBV7-2
CASSSTGAYTGELFF
TGTGCCAGCAGTTCGACAGGGGCTTACACCGGGGAGCTGTTTTTT
>TRBD1|NA|TRBJ1-3|TRBV25-1
CASSLQGEDGNTIYF
TGTGCCAGCAGCTTACAGGGGGAAGATGGAAACACCATATATTTT
>NA|NA|TRBJ1-2|TRBV5-1
CASSLAGANYGYTF
TGCGCCAGCAGCTTGGCGGGGGCGAACTATGGCTACACCTTC
>TRBD1|NA|TRBJ2-3|TRBV24-1
CASGGDRGFHTMTDTQYF
TGTGCCTCCGGGGGGGACAGGGGGTTCCACACGATGACAGATACGCAGTATTTT
>TRBD2|NA|TRBJ2-1|TRBV6-6
CASSILAGAYNEQFF
TGTGCCAGCAGTATACTAGCGGGGGCATACAATGAGCAGTTCTTC
>TRBD1|once|TRBJ1-6|TRBV19
CASQTGGSSPLHF
TGTGCCAGCCAGACAGGGGGCTCTTCACCCCTCCACTTT
>TRBD2|NA|TRBJ2-1|TRBV6-2/TRBV6-3
CASSRLAAYNEQFF
TGTGCCAGCAGTAGACTAGCGGCCTACAATGAGCAGTTCTTC
>NA|NA|TRBJ1-1|TRBV7-3
CASGASGNTEAFF
TGTGCCAGCGGGGCCAGTGGGAACACTGAAGCTTTCTTT
>TRBD1|NA|TRBJ1-1|TRBV7-9
CASSRTGGVNTEAFF
TGTGCCAGCAGCCGGACAGGCGGGGTGAACACTGAAGCTTTCTTT
>NA|NA|TRBJ1-1|TRBV9
CASSVGVVNTEAFF
TGTGCCAGCAGCGTAGGGGTGGTGAACACTGAAGCTTTCTTT
>TRBD1|NA|TRBJ2-7|TRBV7-9
CASSLYRTGFGEQYF
TGTGCCAGCAGCTTATACAGGACAGGGTTTGGCGAGCAGTACTTC
>NA|NA|TRBJ1-1|TRBV6-2/TRBV6-3
CASSRDGYTEAFF
TGTGCCAGCAGTAGGGACGGATACACTGAAGCTTTCTTT
>TRBD1|NA|TRBJ2-7|TRBV7-9
CASSLADRGSPSYEQYF
TGTGCCAGCAGCTTAGCGGACAGGGGAAGTCCAAGCTACGAGCAGTACTTC
>TRBD2|NA|TRBJ2-4|TRBV27
CASTPNPGLAGRKVIQYF
TGTGCCAGCACCCCCAACCCGGGACTAGCGGGGAGGAAGGTCATTCAGTACTTC
>TRBD1|NA|TRBJ1-1|TRBV19
CASSTHRGRNTEAFF
TGTGCCAGTAGTACCCACAGGGGGCGAAACACTGAAGCTTTCTTT
>NA|NA|TRBJ1-3|TRBV7-2
CASSLVGHSSGNTIYF
TGTGCCAGCAGCTTAGTCGGGCACAGCTCTGGAAACACCATATATTTT
>TRBD2|once|TRBJ2-7|TRBV6-5
CASSPPGGAGGEQYF
TGTGCCAGCAGCCCCCCGGGGGGAGCGGGAGGCGAGCAGTACTTC
>NA|NA|TRBJ1-6|TRBV3-1/TRBV3-2
CASSQGSADNSPLHF
TGTGCCAGCAGCCAAGGCTCAGCGGATAATTCACCCCTCCACTTT
>NA|NA|TRBJ2-7|TRBV27
CASSRNGEQYF
TGTGCCAGCAGTCGTAATGGGGAGCAGTACTTC
>TRBD1|NA|TRBJ1-1|TRBV3-1/TRBV3-2
CASSQNRGPTEAFF
TGTGCCAGCAGCCAAAACAGGGGGCCCACTGAAGCTTTCTTT
>NA|NA|TRBJ1-5|TRBV28
CASSPRGGLNQPQHF
TGTGCCAGCAGCCCTCGGGGGGGACTCAATCAGCCCCAGCATTTT
>NA|NA|TRBJ2-5|TRBV5-1
CASSLSGDQTQYF
TGCGCCAGCAGCCTGTCGGGGGACCAAACCCAGTACTTC
>NA|NA|TRBJ1-1|TRBV10-3
CAISAQSEAFF
TGTGCCATCAGTGCGCAGTCTGAAGCTTTCTTT
>NA|NA|TRBJ2-4|TRBV19
CASSSGLKNIQYF
TGTGCCAGTAGTTCGGGACTCAAAAACATTCAGTACTTC
>NA|NA|TRBJ1-1|TRBV7-9
CASSLQQGNTEAFF
TGTGCCAGCAGCTTACAGCAGGGGAACACTGAAGCTTTCTTT
>TRBD1|NA|TRBJ1-4|TRBV5-1
CASSSQAPGQLNEKLFF
TGCGCCAGCAGCTCGCAAGCCCCGGGACAGCTTAATGAAAAACTGTTTTTT
>NA|few|TRBJ1-1|TRBV10-3
CAISKRNTEAFF
TGTGCCATCAGTAAGCGGAACACTGAAGCTTTCTTT
>NA|NA|TRBJ2-7|TRBV29-1
CSVDAGGEYEQYF
TGCAGCGTTGATGCAGGAGGGGAGTACGAGCAGTACTTC
>NA|NA|TRBJ1-5|TRBV9
CASSPGRGGKNQPQHF
TGTGCCAGCAGCCCAGGTAGGGGGGGTAAGAATCAGCCCCAGCATTTT
>NA|NA|TRBJ2-7|TRBV9
CASSEGEHSYEQYF
TGTGCCAGCAGCGAGGGGGAACACTCCTACGAGCAGTACTTC